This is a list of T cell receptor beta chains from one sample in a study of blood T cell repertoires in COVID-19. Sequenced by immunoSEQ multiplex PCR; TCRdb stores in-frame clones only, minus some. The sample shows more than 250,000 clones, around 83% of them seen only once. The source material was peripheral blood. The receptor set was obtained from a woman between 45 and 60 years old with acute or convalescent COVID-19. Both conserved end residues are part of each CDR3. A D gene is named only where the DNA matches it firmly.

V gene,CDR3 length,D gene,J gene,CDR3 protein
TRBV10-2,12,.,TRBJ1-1,CASRRGTTEAFF
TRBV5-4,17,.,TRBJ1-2,CASSLSYGTLENYGYTF
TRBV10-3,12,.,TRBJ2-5,CAIRDWQETQYF
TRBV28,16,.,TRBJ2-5,CASSRGRGPLQETQYF
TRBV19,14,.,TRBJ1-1,CASCRTEKDTEAFF
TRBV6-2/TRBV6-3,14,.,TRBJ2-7,CASSRGSTSYEQYF
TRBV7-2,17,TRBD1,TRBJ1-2,CASSLSGQGIGLYGYTF
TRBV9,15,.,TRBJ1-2,CASTAGPSANYGYTF
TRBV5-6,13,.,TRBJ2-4,CASTRGASHIQYF
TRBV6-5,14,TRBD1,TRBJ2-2,CASRGTEHTGELFF
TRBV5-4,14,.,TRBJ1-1,CASSLGGWNTEAFF
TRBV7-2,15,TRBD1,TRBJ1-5,CASSSGTGSNQPQHF
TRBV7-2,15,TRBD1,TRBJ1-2,CASSSPDRGAYGYTF
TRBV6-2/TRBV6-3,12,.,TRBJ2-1,CASSYGLNEQFF
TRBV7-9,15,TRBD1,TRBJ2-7,CASRKGQDKPYEQYF
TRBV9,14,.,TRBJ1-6,CASSPGNYNSPLHF
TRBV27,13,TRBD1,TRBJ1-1,CASSSRQGAEAFF
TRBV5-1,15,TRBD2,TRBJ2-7,CASSLAVSGNNRQYF
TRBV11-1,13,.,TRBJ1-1,CASSLAGAPGTFF
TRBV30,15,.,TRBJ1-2,CAWSVGAGANYGYTF
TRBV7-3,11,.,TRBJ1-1,CASSRGTEAFF
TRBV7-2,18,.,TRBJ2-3,CASSLVGQRGLSTDTQYF
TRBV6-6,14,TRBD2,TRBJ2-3,CASGLAGGRDTQYF
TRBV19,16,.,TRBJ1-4,CASSIGQAATNEKLFF
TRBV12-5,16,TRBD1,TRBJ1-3,CASGLGQGNSGNTIYF
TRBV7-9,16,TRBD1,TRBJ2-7,CASSSPTGGRAYEQYF
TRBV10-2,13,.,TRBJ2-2,CASSALNTGELFF
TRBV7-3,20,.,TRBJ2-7,CASLFFRRYKWAPSSYEQYF
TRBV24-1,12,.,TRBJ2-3,CATSDYLDTQYF
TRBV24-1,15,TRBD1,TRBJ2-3,CATSDRDRGADTQYF
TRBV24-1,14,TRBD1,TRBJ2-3,CATSDRQGSDTQYF
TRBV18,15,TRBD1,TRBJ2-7,CASSPPGTGNYEQYF
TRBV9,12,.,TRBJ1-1,CASIGGDTEAFF
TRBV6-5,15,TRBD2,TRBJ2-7,CASSRYGSGKGEQYF
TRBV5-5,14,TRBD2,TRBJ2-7,CASTPWGRADEQYF
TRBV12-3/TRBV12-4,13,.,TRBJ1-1,CASRRSDSYQAFF
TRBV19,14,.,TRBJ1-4,CASNQGATNEKLFF
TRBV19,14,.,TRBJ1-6,CASSLDRGDSPLHF
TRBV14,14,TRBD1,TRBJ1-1,CASSRGTGGTEAFF
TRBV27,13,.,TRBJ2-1,CATLSVTYNEQFF
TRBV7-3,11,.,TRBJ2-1,CASGIAGEQFF
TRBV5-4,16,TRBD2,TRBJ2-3,CASSPEGGRGTDTQYF
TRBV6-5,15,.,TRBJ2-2,CASSYSGAVGGELFF
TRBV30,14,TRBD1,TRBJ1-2,CAWSVDRAGYGYTF
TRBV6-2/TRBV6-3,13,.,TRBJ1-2,CASSYLDSHSYTF
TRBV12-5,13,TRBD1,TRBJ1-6,CASGDRVDSPLHF
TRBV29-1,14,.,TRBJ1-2,CSVENQPEDYGYTF
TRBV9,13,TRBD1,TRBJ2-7,CASSTDRGYEQYF
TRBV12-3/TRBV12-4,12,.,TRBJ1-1,CASSRQYTEAFF
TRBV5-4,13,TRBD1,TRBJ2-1,CASSSQGESEQFF
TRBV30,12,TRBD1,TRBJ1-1,CAWGQGGTEAFF
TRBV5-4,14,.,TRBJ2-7,CASTPQSGSYEQYF
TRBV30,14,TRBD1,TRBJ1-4,CACSLTGVDEKLFF
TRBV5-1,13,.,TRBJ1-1,CASSSVSDTEAFF